There are a few counts of the clone carrying this T cell receptor (beta chain). Its antigen is not identified. TCRdb's copy holds only in-frame clones and misses some; the assay was immunoSEQ multiplex PCR. The sample records tens of thousands of clones, about 83% being singletons. The data derive from a study of T cells in localized non-small cell lung cancer. The study's findings and limits: The greatest T cell clonality was found in uninvolved adjacent lung (higher than in tumor). One tumor region alone was sequenced, and heterogeneity therefore remains possible. An association was observed between higher blood T cell density and longer overall survival.

The CDR3 extends over 14 amino acids. Trimming stripped 2 bases from V and 7 bases from J, with 9 bases between. Germline assignment: CDR1 KGHSH and CDR2 LQKENI. Here the sequenced sample was peripheral blood, taken before any cancer treatment. The V and J genes are TRBV18 and TRBJ1-6; D unclear. This TCR was sampled from an older female donor with stage II squamous cell lung carcinoma. CDR3 nucleotides: TGTGCCAGCTCACCAGAGACCCTGAATTCACCCCTCCACTTT. Protein sequence: CASSPETLNSPLHF.